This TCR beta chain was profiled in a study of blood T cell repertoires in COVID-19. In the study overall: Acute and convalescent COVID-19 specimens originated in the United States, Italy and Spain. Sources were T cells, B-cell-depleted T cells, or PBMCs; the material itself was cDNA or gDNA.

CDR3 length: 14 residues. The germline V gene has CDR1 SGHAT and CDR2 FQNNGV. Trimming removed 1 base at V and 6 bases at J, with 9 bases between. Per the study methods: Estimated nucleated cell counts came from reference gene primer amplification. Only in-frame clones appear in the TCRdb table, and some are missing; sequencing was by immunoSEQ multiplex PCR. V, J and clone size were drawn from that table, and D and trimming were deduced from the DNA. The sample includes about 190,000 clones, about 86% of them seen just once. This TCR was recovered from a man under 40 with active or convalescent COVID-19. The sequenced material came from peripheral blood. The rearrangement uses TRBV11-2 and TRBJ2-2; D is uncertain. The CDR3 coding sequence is TGTGCCAGCAGCTTAGTTCATTTTTCCGGGGAGCTGTTTTTT. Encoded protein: CASSLVHFSGELFF.